A selection of T cell receptor beta chains follows, all from one sample in a study of shared clonotypes between healthy human individuals. Produced via immunoSEQ multiplex PCR; TCRdb's table is partial and in-frame only. The profile shows 950,000 to 1,300,000 clones, about 77% of them singletons. Sample: memory CD4+ T cells sorted from blood. Receptors originate from a man younger than 35 in good health. The CDR3 runs from the conserved cysteine through the conserved F or W. The D gene is left open where the match is weak. Clone size is given for some rows only: seen once, a few or many times, or a class if the clone is expanded.

TRBV11-2,TRBJ2-1,NA,TRBD2,15,TGTGCCAGCAGCTCCTCGGCCCTAGCGGGAGCGGGGCAGTTCTTC,CASSSSALAGAGQFF
TRBV30,TRBJ2-2,few,NA,14,TGTGCCTGGAGTAGACGGTCGAACACCGGGGAGCTGTTTTTT,CAWSRRSNTGELFF
TRBV19,TRBJ1-3,NA,NA,15,TGTGCCAGTAGTATTCGAGACGGCTCTGGAAACACCATATATTTT,CASSIRDGSGNTIYF
TRBV25-1,TRBJ1-1,few,TRBD1,12,TGTGCCAGCAGTGACAGGACAGGGCTGGCTTTCTTT,CASSDRTGLAFF
TRBV11-2,TRBJ2-5,NA,TRBD2,13,TGTGCCAGCACTACTGGGGGAGGGGAGACCCAGTACTTC,CASTTGGGETQYF
TRBV10-2,TRBJ2-1,NA,NA,14,TGCGCCAGCAGTGAGAAGTACGGGAGCAATGAGCAGTTCTTC,CASSEKYGSNEQFF
TRBV7-2,TRBJ1-1,NA,NA,12,TGTGCCAGCAGCTTATTTAGGACTGAAGCTTTCTTT,CASSLFRTEAFF
TRBV19,TRBJ1-2,NA,NA,11,TGTGCCAGTACCTCAGGGTGGGGCTACACCTTC,CASTSGWGYTF
TRBV4-3,TRBJ2-3,NA,NA,16,TGCGCCAGCAGCCAAGATCATCGGTCTCTCGCAGATACGCAGTATTTT,CASSQDHRSLADTQYF
TRBV29-1,TRBJ1-1,NA,NA,13,TGCAGCGCCGTCCCTAATCCGAACACTGAAGCTTTCTTT,CSAVPNPNTEAFF
TRBV9,TRBJ2-7,NA,TRBD1,17,TGTGCCAGCAGCGTAGGAGACCTGGGACAGGGCCCCTACGAGCAGTACTTC,CASSVGDLGQGPYEQYF
TRBV19,TRBJ1-2,NA,TRBD1,14,TGTGCCAGTAGAACCGGGACAGTTAACTATGGCTACACCTTC,CASRTGTVNYGYTF
TRBV18,TRBJ1-1,few,NA,12,TGTGCCAGCTCATCGACTAACACTGAAGCTTTCTTT,CASSSTNTEAFF
TRBV5-1,TRBJ2-5,NA,TRBD1,16,TGCGCCAGCAGCTTGTGGGGGTCGGACAGGGATGAGACCCAGTACTTC,CASSLWGSDRDETQYF
TRBV5-1,TRBJ1-1,NA,NA,16,TGCGCCAGCAGCTGGCCCCGGGACGACGTTGGCACTGAAGCTTTCTTT,CASSWPRDDVGTEAFF
TRBV11-2,TRBJ2-7,few,NA,15,TGTGCCAGCAGCTTAGACCCGGGGACCGCCTACGAGCAGTACTTC,CASSLDPGTAYEQYF
TRBV7-3,TRBJ2-3,few,TRBD2,18,TGTGCCAGCAGCTTAGGGTCCCTAGCGGGGGGCAGTGGAGATACGCAGTATTTT,CASSLGSLAGGSGDTQYF
TRBV9,TRBJ2-2,NA,NA,15,TGTGCCAGCAGCGTAGTCACAGGGAACACCGGGGAGCTGTTTTTT,CASSVVTGNTGELFF